The 30 T cell receptor beta chains presented below share a single source sample, sequenced in a study of identical twins. Each CDR3 protein is one row after TCRdb ran MiXCR on the 5' RACE reads. The data contain some 230,000 distinct CDR3 sequences, under 8.5% of them singletons. The sample was also reused in another study, on T cells expressing NK-cell markers.

Input material: CD8+ T cells sorted from blood. The receptors here all came from a woman aged 18-35 years in good health.

This clonotype was found a few times. V usage is TRBV10-2 and J usage is TRBJ2-3; TRBD2 matches at 8 bases. Germline assignment: CDR1 WSHSY and CDR2 SAAADI. With V trimmed by 8 bases and J by 2 bases, 15 bases remained unmatched. CDR3 length: 17 residues. DNA for the CDR3: TGCGCCAGCGGGACTAAAGCGGGAGACGCTTACACAGATACGCAGTATTTT. Translated: CASGTKAGDAYTDTQYF.

This sequence joins TRBV6-5 and TRBJ1-1; D uncertain. Looked up from germline, CDR1 is MNHEY and CDR2 is SVGAGI. Trimming removed 7 bases from V and 2 bases from J, with 14 bases in between. There are 14 residues in the CDR3. Here the CDR3 reads CASTVLKGNTEAFF. The CDR3, as DNA: TGTGCCAGCACGGTACTGAAGGGAAACACTGAAGCTTTCTTT.

The genes are TRBV12-3 or TRBV12-4 and TRBJ2-1, with TRBD2 matching 9 bases. The length of the CDR3 is 17 residues. Trimming took 6 bases from V and 7 from J; bases not matched to a gene: 16. This chain's CDR3 is CASSHTTLGLASNEQFF. CDR3 in DNA: TGTGCCAGCAGCCATACAACCTTAGGACTAGCGAGTAATGAGCAGTTCTTC.

The chain joins TRBV7-6 to TRBJ2-7; 10 nucleotides line up with TRBD1. This CDR3 has 15 residues. The V gene's germline CDR1 is SGHVS and CDR2 FNYEAQ. V trimming: 5 bases; J trimming: 2 bases; junction bases outside the gene matches: 6. The CDR3, as DNA: TGTGCCAGCAGCGGGGGACAGGGGTGGGCCTACGAGCAGTACTTC. It encodes CASSGGQGWAYEQYF.

This clonotype was seen once. V and J are TRBV10-2 and TRBJ2-1; the match to TRBD1 covers 7 bases. CDR1 WSHSY and CDR2 SAAADI come from the germline V gene. This CDR3 is 13 amino acids long. J was trimmed by 6 bases and V by 5 bases; bases with no gene match: 4. This chain's CDR3 is CASSKTGANEQFF. The CDR3 DNA sequence: TGCGCCAGCAGTAAAACAGGGGCCAATGAGCAGTTCTTC.

This chain joins TRBV27 and TRBJ2-7; 10 nucleotides align to TRBD1. Germline V gives CDR1 MNHEY, CDR2 SMNVEV (reference sequence). The CDR3 covers 15 residues. The trim removed 6 bases at V and 3 bases at J, leaving 8 bases unmatched. In DNA form, the CDR3 reads TGTGCCAGCAGCTTTGCGGGACAGGGGATCTACGAGCAGTACTTC. Its protein is CASSFAGQGIYEQYF.

This clonotype was recorded a few times. The chain links TRBV3-1 to TRBJ1-1; the D gene is possibly TRBD1 (5 bases). Germline V gene sequence: CDR1 LGHDT, CDR2 YNNKEL (reference sequence). Trimming stripped 0 bases from V and 0 bases from J, with 8 bases between. The CDR3 has 15 amino acids. The CDR3 nucleotides are TGTGCCAGCAGCCAAGACGAGGGGATGAACACTGAAGCTTTCTTT. This codes for CASSQDEGMNTEAFF.

Only a few counts were recorded for this clonotype. Here the CDR3 DNA reads TGTGCCAGCAGTTACTCGACATCGTGGCGGGAGGGCCTCGACGAGCAGTACTTC. Its protein product is CASSYSTSWREGLDEQYF. The V and J genes are TRBV6-2 or TRBV6-3 and TRBJ2-7, with TRBD2 matching over 9 bases. The CDR3 consists of 18 residues. Germline CDR1 MNHEY, CDR2 SVGEGT. After removal of 0 bases from V and 5 bases from J, the junction contained 14 bases not matched to a gene.

This clonotype has more than one count but fewer than ten. The chain is built from TRBV6-7 and TRBJ2-1; tentative D call: TRBD1 (6 bases). TRBV6-7 is an ORF; its function is uncertain. Trimming removed 4 bases at V and 10 bases at J, with 14 bases between. This CDR3 region has 13 residues. The CDR3 sequence: CASSFAGAGEQFF. In nucleotides, the CDR3 is TGTGCCAGCAGTTTTGCAGGGGCCGGCGAGCAGTTCTTC.

The V gene is TRBV20-1, the J gene TRBJ2-7, with a tentative D call TRBD1 (6 bases). This CDR3 region has 13 residues. Trimming stripped 0 bases from V and 3 bases from J, with 9 bases between. The germline gives CDR1 DFQATT, CDR2 SNEGSKA (reference sequence). The CDR3 DNA sequence: TGCAGTGCTAGAGAAGTGGACAGCTACGAGCAGTACTTC. Its protein product is CSAREVDSYEQYF.

This clonotype showed up just a few times. The chain has TRBV27 and TRBJ1-1; D not resolved. Germline CDR1 is MNHEY and CDR2 is SMNVEV (reference sequence). The CDR3 totals 13 residues. V lost 1 base to trimming and J lost 8 bases, with 11 bases between them. The chain's CDR3 is CASSLWADQEAFF. The CDR3 DNA reads as TGTGCCAGCAGTTTATGGGCGGACCAGGAAGCTTTCTTT.

The J gene is TRBJ1-5, the V gene TRBV24-1; the D gene is possibly TRBD1 (5 bases). CDR1 is KGHDR, CDR2 SFDVKD, per germline. Deletions cut 5 bases from V and 1 base from J, with 8 bases between. The CDR3 is made up of 14 amino acids. CDR3 protein: CATSAGGSNQPQHF. For the CDR3, the DNA is TGTGCCACCAGTGCCGGGGGAAGCAATCAGCCCCAGCATTTT.

This chain uses TRBV27 with TRBJ2-7; D may be TRBD1 or TRBD2 (5 bases each). V was trimmed by 6 bases and J by 7 bases, leaving 19 bases between them. Germline loops: CDR1 MNHEY, CDR2 SMNVEV (reference sequence). The CDR3 consists of 14 residues. The DNA of the CDR3 is TGTGCCAGCAGAGCTGGGACGAGCCTGACTGAGCAGTACTTC. Translated: CASRAGTSLTEQYF.

At least ten counts were recorded for this clonotype. This rearrangement joins TRBV27 to TRBJ2-5, with 7 bases lining up with TRBD2. Germline V gives CDR1 MNHEY, CDR2 SMNVEV (reference sequence). Germline trimming cut 6 bases from V and 5 bases from J; bases unmatched to any gene: 6. This CDR3 is built from 13 residues. CDR3 sequence reads: CASRRGGPETQYF. The CDR3 DNA is TGTGCCAGCAGACGGGGAGGGCCTGAGACCCAGTACTTC.

The CDR3 is CASSPRGAEQFF. CDR3 sequence (DNA): TGTGCCAGCAGTCCCAGGGGCGCCGAGCAGTTCTTC. The chain employs TRBV12-3 or TRBV12-4 and TRBJ2-1; D is perhaps TRBD1 (6 bases). The V end lost 5 bases, the J end lost 10 bases, and 12 bases lay between the germline ends. The CDR3 length is 12 residues.

Only a few counts were recorded for this clonotype. This chain links TRBV29-1 with TRBJ2-7; weak D call: TRBD1 (5 bases). The CDR3 runs to 13 residues. Germline V lookup: CDR1 SQVTM, CDR2 ANQGSEA. Trimming shortened V by 2 bases and J by 2 bases, and 10 bases separated the two germline ends. The DNA for the CDR3 is TGCAGCGTTGAAAGGCAGGGCCCCTACGAGCAGTACTTC. It codes for CSVERQGPYEQYF.

This clonotype was detected only a few times. The V gene is TRBV3-1, the J gene TRBJ2-7, with TRBD2 identical over 8 bases. The CDR3 is made up of 17 amino acids. In germline, CDR1 is LGHDT, CDR2 YNNKEL (reference sequence). The junction had 13 bases not matched to a gene; V was cut back by 4 bases and J by 2 bases. The CDR3 DNA is TGTGCCAGCAGCCCCCCCGGGCGGGGGGCCCCAGCCTACGAGCAGTACTTC. Protein: CASSPPGRGAPAYEQYF.

There are many counts of this clonotype. This sequence joins TRBV5-1 and TRBJ2-1; TRBD1 is a possible D gene (5 bases). The CDR3 length is 14 residues. V lost 6 bases and J lost 3, with 13 bases in between. Germline V gene lookup returns CDR1 SGHRS and CDR2 YFSETQ. CDR3 loop: CASKETENYNEQFF. The CDR3 coding sequence is TGCGCCAGCAAAGAGACAGAGAACTACAATGAGCAGTTCTTC. Together with reference TRBV5-1 and TRBJ2-1, the CDR3 gives the full variable domain: KAGVTQTPRYLIKTRGQQVTLSCSPISGHRSVSWYQQTPGQGLQFLFEYFSETQRNKGNFPGRFSGRQFSNSRSEMNVSTLELGDSALYLCASKETENYNEQFFGPGTRLTVL.

The chain has TRBV19 and TRBJ2-1, with D tentatively TRBD1 (5 bases). The length of the CDR3 is 15 residues. The germline gives CDR1 LNHDA, CDR2 SQIVND (reference sequence). The V gene lost 7 bases and the J gene lost 5 bases, with 18 bases spanning the gap. The CDR3 DNA reads TGTGCCAGTATGGGCTTTGACAGACGAGACAATGAGCAGTTCTTC. Amino acid sequence: CASMGFDRRDNEQFF.

This clonotype came up a few times. This chain joins TRBV4-3 and TRBJ2-2; D is unresolved. The CDR3 is 11 amino acids. Germline V gene lookup returns CDR1 LGHNA and CDR2 YSLEER. Between the trimmed V and J ends, which lost 8 bases and 3 bases, there was a span of 4 bases. The CDR3 DNA sequence: TGCGCCAGCCGACACACCGGGGAGCTGTTTTTT. The encoded protein is CASRHTGELFF.

The gene calls are TRBV29-1 and TRBJ1-2; D possibly corresponds to TRBD1 (6 bases). Trimming took off 6 bases at V and 6 bases at J, with 17 bases between the two ends. Germline CDR1 is SQVTM and CDR2 is ANQGSEA. The CDR3 is 13 residues long. Here the CDR3 DNA reads TGCAGCGTCGCCTCAGGGGTTCCGGATGGCTACACCTTC. Translation gives CSVASGVPDGYTF.

This clonotype has ten or more counts. V usage is TRBV5-5 and J usage is TRBJ1-5; unclear D gene. Germline loops: CDR1 SGHKS, CDR2 YYEKEE (reference sequence). V was cut by 1 base and J by 7 bases, with 15 bases left in between. The CDR3 contains 15 residues. CDR3 protein: CASSLFIGGNQPQHF. CDR3 DNA sequence: TGTGCCAGCAGCTTGTTTATCGGAGGGAACCAGCCCCAGCATTTT.

This clonotype was seen many times. V is TRBV5-1 and J is TRBJ2-6; D not resolved. The CDR3 has 16 amino acids. Germline V CDR1 and CDR2: SGHRS, YFSETQ. V was shortened by 0 bases and J by 0 bases, with 7 bases between the two germline ends. DNA of the CDR3: TGCGCCAGCAGCTTGGACACCCTCTCTGGGGCCAACGTCCTGACTTTC. This codes for CASSLDTLSGANVLTF.

This chain connects TRBV3-1 to TRBJ2-5, with 13 bases matching TRBD2. V lost 2 bases, J lost 2 bases, and 2 bases stayed unmatched. Germline CDR1 LGHDT, CDR2 YNNKEL (reference sequence). CDR3 length equals 16 residues. This CDR3 reads CASSQLLAGGQETQYF. As DNA, the CDR3 is TGTGCCAGCAGCCAATTACTAGCGGGGGGGCAAGAGACCCAGTACTTC.

V and J are TRBV3-1 and TRBJ2-5; the D gene is possibly TRBD2 (5 bases). Germline V gene data show CDR1 as LGHDT and CDR2 as YNNKEL (reference sequence). The CDR3 totals 15 residues. Trimming left V 2 bases short and J 0 bases short, with 10 bases between. CDR3 region: CASSQQDSYQETQYF. The CDR3 coding sequence is TGTGCCAGCAGCCAACAGGACTCATACCAAGAGACCCAGTACTTC.

This clonotype was observed a few times. V gene TRBV12-3 or TRBV12-4 combines with J gene TRBJ2-5, with D tentatively TRBD1 (5 bases). V dropped 5 bases and J dropped 7 bases, with 14 bases sitting between them. This CDR3 has 13 residues. The DNA for the CDR3 is TGTGCCAGCAGTGATGGGGCGATAAGGACCCAGTACTTC. This sequence encodes CASSDGAIRTQYF.

This clonotype has a count of ten or more. The rearrangement joins TRBV12-5 to TRBJ2-5; the match to TRBD1 covers 7 bases. This CDR3 region has 13 residues. J lost 4 bases, V lost 1 base, and 0 bases had no gene match. From germline, CDR1 is LGHNT and CDR2 FRNRAP. CDR3 DNA: TGTGCTAGTGGTTTGGACAGGGGAGAGACCCAGTACTTC. Translating gives CASGLDRGETQYF.

This chain links TRBV10-2 with TRBJ2-7; 7 bases match TRBD1. The germline V gene encodes CDR1 WSHSY and CDR2 SAAADI. This CDR3 comprises 13 residues. After removal of 7 bases from V and 2 bases from J, the junction contained 5 bases not matched to a gene. CDR3 region: CASTIGTAYEQYF. The CDR3 DNA sequence: TGCGCCAGCACCATTGGGACAGCCTACGAGCAGTACTTC.

The chain combines TRBV11-2 with TRBJ1-2; weak D call: TRBD1 (6 bases). V was trimmed by 1 base and J by 3 bases, leaving 9 bases between them. The CDR3 is 14 amino acids. Germline V CDR1 and CDR2: SGHAT, FQNNGV. Written as DNA, the CDR3 is TGTGCCAGCAGCTTAGTTGCAGGGGACTATGGCTACACCTTC. Amino acids: CASSLVAGDYGYTF.

The J gene is TRBJ2-1, the V gene TRBV5-1; D gene unclear. The CDR3 length is 13 residues. V lost 4 bases to trimming and J lost 1 base, with 6 bases between them. Germline CDR1 reads SGHRS; CDR2 reads YFSETQ. The CDR3 region is CASSPFSYNEQFF. The DNA for the CDR3 is TGCGCCAGCAGCCCTTTTTCCTACAATGAGCAGTTCTTC.